These 3 T cell receptor beta chains originate from one sample sequenced in a study of beta chain features in type 1 diabetes (dated by TCRdb to 2016 to 2018). The full study reports these points: Type 1 diabetes patients showed a moderate but significant shortening of TCRB CDR3 length in all four CD4+ subsets.

These receptors are not linked to any known antigen. The library was prepared using the immunoSEQ multiplex PCR assay. The entire isolated RNA was reverse transcribed using the High Capacity cDNA Reverse Transcription Kit, and thus expressed TCRB transcripts were sequenced. Here the immuneACCESS table is served through TCRdb, limited to in-frame sequences with V and J called. Missing clones are a known gap in these copies; in checked studies unresolved V genes cover under half, and the rest lacks a known reason. The sample includes 250,000 or so clones, with just over 20% observed a single time. The ten largest account for around 0.029% of the sample. Specimen: naive CD4+ T cells from blood. The cell subset or site label for this specimen denotes: true naive CD4+ T cells. The receptors stem from a woman aged 40 to 55 with type 1 diabetes.

V gene TRBV11-2 combines with J gene TRBJ2-7, with TRBD1 identical over 9 bases. Germline CDR1 reads SGHAT; CDR2 reads FQNNGV. The CDR3 has 13 residues. After removal of 8 bases from V and 3 bases from J, the junction contained 5 bases not matched to a gene. DNA of the CDR3: TGTGCCAGCTCAGGACAGGGGTACTACGAGCAGTACTTC. It is translated as CASSGQGYYEQYF.

V gene TRBV30 combines with J gene TRBJ2-1; TRBD2 matches 7 bases. The CDR3 is 12 amino acids. V lost 1 base, J lost 10 bases, and 4 bases stayed unmatched. Germline V gene lookup returns CDR1 GTSNPN and CDR2 SVGIG (reference sequence). CDR3 nucleotides: TGTGCCTGGAGTGGCGGCGGGAGCGAGCAGTTCTTC. Its translation is CAWSGGGSEQFF.

This clone has just a few counts. The chain recombines TRBV29-1 with TRBJ2-1; D gene ambiguous. V lost 5 bases and J lost 4, with 3 bases in between. This CDR3 has 10 amino acids. CDR1 and CDR2 from the germline V gene are SQVTM and ANQGSEA. DNA for the CDR3: TGCAGCGTTCAGTACAATGAGCAGTTCTTC. Protein product: CSVQYNEQFF.